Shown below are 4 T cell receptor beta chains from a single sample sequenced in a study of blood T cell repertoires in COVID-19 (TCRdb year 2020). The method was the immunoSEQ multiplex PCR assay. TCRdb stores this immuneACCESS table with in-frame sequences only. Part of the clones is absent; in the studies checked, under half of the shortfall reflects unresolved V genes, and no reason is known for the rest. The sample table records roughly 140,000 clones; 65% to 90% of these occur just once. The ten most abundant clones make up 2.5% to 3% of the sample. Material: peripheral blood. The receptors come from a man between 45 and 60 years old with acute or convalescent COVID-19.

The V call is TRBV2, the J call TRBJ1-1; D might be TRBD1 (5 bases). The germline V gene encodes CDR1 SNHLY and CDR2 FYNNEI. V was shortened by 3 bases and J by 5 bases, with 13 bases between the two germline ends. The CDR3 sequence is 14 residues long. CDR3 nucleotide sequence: TGTGCCAGCAGTGAGGGGGGTTGGGAGACTGAAGCTTTCTTT. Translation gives CASSEGGWETEAFF.

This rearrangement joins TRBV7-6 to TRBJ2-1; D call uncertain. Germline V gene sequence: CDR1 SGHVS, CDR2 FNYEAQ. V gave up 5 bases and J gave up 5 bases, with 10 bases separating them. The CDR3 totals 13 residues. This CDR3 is CASSRQENNEQFF. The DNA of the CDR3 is TGTGCCAGCAGCCGTCAGGAAAACAATGAGCAGTTCTTC.

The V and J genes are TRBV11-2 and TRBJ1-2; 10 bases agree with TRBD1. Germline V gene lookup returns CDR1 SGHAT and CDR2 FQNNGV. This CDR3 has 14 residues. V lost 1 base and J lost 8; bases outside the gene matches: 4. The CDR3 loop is CASSLGDRGRGYTF. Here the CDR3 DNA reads TGTGCCAGCAGCTTAGGGGACAGGGGCAGGGGCTACACCTTC.

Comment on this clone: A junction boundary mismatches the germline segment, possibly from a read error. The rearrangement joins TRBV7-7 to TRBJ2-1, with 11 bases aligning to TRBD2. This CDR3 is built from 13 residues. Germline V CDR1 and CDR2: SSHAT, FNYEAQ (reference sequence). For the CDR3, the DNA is TGTGCTAGCAGCTTGGGGACTAGCGGTGAGCAGTTCTTC. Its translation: CASSLGTSGEQFF.